The 32 T cell receptor beta chains listed next were all sequenced from one sample in a study of T cell responses to AZD1222 COVID-19 vaccine. The assay was immunoSEQ multiplex PCR, and TCRdb's table has in-frame clones only and misses some. The sample shows about 94,000 clones, 88% of them seen only once. The sample consisted of peripheral blood, taken 28 days after the second AZD1222 dose. The origin of the receptors is an adult who received the AZD1222 COVID-19 vaccine.

V and J are TRBV7-9 and TRBJ1-5; D is possibly TRBD1 (5 bases). With 5 bases removed from V and 1 base from J, the gap between germline ends came to 12 bases. CDR1 SEHNR and CDR2 FQNEAQ come from the germline V gene (reference sequence). This CDR3 contains 15 residues. The CDR3 protein is CASSPRGDSNQPQHF. The CDR3 DNA reads TGTGCCAGCAGCCCTCGGGGGGACAGCAATCAGCCCCAGCATTTT.

About this clone itself: Compared with germline, one end of the junction differs, possibly owing to a read error. The chain carries TRBV29-1 and TRBJ2-1, with 13 bases identical to TRBD2. This CDR3 comprises 12 residues. CDR1 is SQVTM and CDR2 is ANQGSEA in the germline V gene. The CDR3 nucleotides are TGCAGCGCCGTTGGACTAGCGGGAGATGGGATCTTC. Protein product: CSAVGLAGDGIF.

This chain links TRBV5-6 with TRBJ1-3, with D unresolved. V dropped 2 bases and J dropped 0 bases, with 9 bases sitting between them. Germline V lookup: CDR1 SGHDT, CDR2 YYEEEE. The length of the CDR3 is 15 residues. Here the CDR3 DNA reads TGTGCCAGCAGCTTAGGCAGCCTCTCTGGAAACACCATATATTTT. Encoded protein: CASSLGSLSGNTIYF.

The chain joins TRBV6-4 to TRBJ2-1; 8 bases align to TRBD1. Germline CDR1 MRHNA, CDR2 SNTAGT. The CDR3 spans 15 residues. Trimming at V came to 2 bases and at J to 8 bases, leaving 8 bases not matched to a gene. The CDR3 region is CASSDPSRGRDEQFF. CDR3 DNA: TGTGCCAGCAGTGACCCGAGCAGGGGGCGCGATGAGCAGTTCTTC.

The genes are TRBV5-1 and TRBJ1-2, with unresolved D. This CDR3 has 14 amino acids. V shed 0 bases and J shed 2 bases, with 8 bases lying between them. The germline V gene encodes CDR1 SGHRS and CDR2 YFSETQ. CDR3 in amino acids: CASSLGDINYGYTF. DNA for the CDR3: TGCGCCAGCAGCTTGGGCGACATAAACTATGGCTACACCTTC. The complete variable domain, with remaining parts taken from reference TRBV5-1 and TRBJ1-2, reads KAGVTQTPRYLIKTRGQQVTLSCSPISGHRSVSWYQQTPGQGLQFLFEYFSETQRNKGNFPGRFSGRQFSNSRSEMNVSTLELGDSALYLCASSLGDINYGYTFGSGTRLTVV.

V gene TRBV24-1 combines with J gene TRBJ2-3; D is unclear. The germline CDR1 and CDR2 sequences are KGHDR and SFDVKD. CDR3 length: 14 residues. Trimming cost V 1 base and J 4 bases, with 8 bases left between them. The CDR3 DNA sequence: TGTGCCACCAGTGATTTTAGGGTGGCAGATACGCAGTATTTT. Protein product: CATSDFRVADTQYF.

This clone has only one observation. This chain uses TRBV6-7 with TRBJ1-1; D remains ambiguous. TRBV6-7 is reported as an ORF; its role is uncertain. Trimming left V 5 bases short and J 6 bases short, with 7 bases between. The CDR3 has 11 amino acids. The CDR3: CASSSTPEAFF. The CDR3 nucleotides read TGTGCCAGCAGTAGCACCCCTGAAGCTTTCTTT.

This chain joins TRBV5-1 and TRBJ2-7; 8 bases are shared with TRBD1. Trimming removed 6 bases from V and 5 bases from J; junction bases left unmatched: 10. The CDR3 covers 14 residues. In germline, CDR1 is SGHRS, CDR2 YFSETQ. Here the CDR3 DNA reads TGCGCCAGCAACCCGGGACAGGCTGGGGACGAGCAGTACTTC. Translated: CASNPGQAGDEQYF.

The chain uses TRBV2 and TRBJ1-5, with TRBD1 identical over 7 bases. CDR1 and CDR2 (germline): SNHLY, FYNNEI. This CDR3 has 15 amino acids. With V trimmed by 6 bases and J by 5 bases, 10 bases remained unmatched. CDR3 nucleotide sequence: TGTGCCAGCAGCGTGACAGGGAGGGGGGATCAGCCCCAGCATTTT. Translating gives CASSVTGRGDQPQHF.

This sequence joins TRBV30 and TRBJ1-1; D remains ambiguous. In germline, CDR1 is GTSNPN, CDR2 SVGIG (reference sequence). Between the trimmed V and J ends, which lost 1 base and 4 bases, there was a span of 10 bases. The CDR3 has 13 residues. CDR3 DNA sequence: TGTGCCTGGAGTGCGGTTAGAGGCACTGAAGCTTTCTTT. The encoded protein is CAWSAVRGTEAFF.

The gene calls are TRBV7-2 and TRBJ2-1; D not resolved. Germline assignment: CDR1 SGHTA and CDR2 FQGNSA. This CDR3 region has 14 residues. Trimming shortened V by 3 bases and J by 5 bases, and 11 bases separated the two germline ends. In DNA form, the CDR3 reads TGTGCCAGCAGCTTGGTGACTCTGGACAATGAGCAGTTCTTC. Amino acid sequence: CASSLVTLDNEQFF.

V is TRBV12-3 or TRBV12-4 and J is TRBJ1-1; 7 nucleotides match TRBD1. The trim removed 5 bases at V and 10 bases at J, leaving 10 bases unmatched. The CDR3 is 13 residues long. CDR3: CASSRSTGAGAFF. The CDR3 DNA is TGTGCCAGCAGTCGCTCCACAGGGGCGGGAGCTTTCTTT.

The count of this clone is one. The rearrangement uses TRBV7-2 and TRBJ2-1; 7 nucleotides agree with TRBD2. This CDR3 is built from 14 residues. V lost 3 bases, J lost 5 bases, and 4 bases stayed unmatched. Germline CDR1 and CDR2: SGHTA and FQGNSA. CDR3 sequence reads: CASSLRDYDNEQFF. The CDR3 nucleotides read TGTGCCAGCAGCTTGAGGGACTACGACAATGAGCAGTTCTTC.

The chain uses TRBV7-9 and TRBJ2-7; the match to TRBD1 covers 8 bases. The CDR3 has 14 residues. CDR1 SEHNR and CDR2 FQNEAQ come from the germline V gene (reference sequence). J was trimmed by 3 bases and V by 5 bases; bases with no gene match: 6. CDR3 nucleotides: TGTGCCAGCAGCCCCCGACAGGGGAGCTACGAGCAGTACTTC. Its translation is CASSPRQGSYEQYF.

The chain's CDR3 is CSASLGGNEKLFF. In nucleotides, the CDR3 is TGCAGTGCTAGTCTGGGTGGCAATGAAAAACTGTTTTTT. This rearrangement joins TRBV20-1 to TRBJ1-4, with unresolved D. V was trimmed by 3 bases and J by 5 bases, leaving 10 bases between them. The CDR3 runs 13 residues. Germline lookup yields CDR1 DFQATT and CDR2 SNEGSKA (reference sequence).

This clone was picked up one time. The gene calls are TRBV18 and TRBJ2-7, with D possibly TRBD1 on 6 matching bases. The CDR3 loop spans 16 amino acids. Germline V gene data show CDR1 as KGHSH and CDR2 as LQKENI. The V end was cut by 5 bases, the J end by 0 bases, with 17 bases between. CDR3 loop: CASSKIGGDSSYEQYF. In DNA form, the CDR3 reads TGTGCCAGCTCAAAGATAGGGGGAGATAGCTCCTACGAGCAGTACTTC. Variable domain in full (rest from reference TRBV18 and TRBJ2-7): NAGVMQNPRHLVRRRGQEARLRCSPMKGHSHVYWYRQLPEEGLKFMVYLQKENIIDESGMPKERFSAEFPKEGPSILRIQQVVRGDSAAYFCASSKIGGDSSYEQYFGPGTRLTVT.

The V gene is TRBV10-2, the J gene TRBJ1-1; 8 nucleotides agree with TRBD1. CDR3 size: 14 residues. Germline loops: CDR1 WSHSY, CDR2 SAAADI. V dropped 4 bases and J dropped 1; count of bases not matched to a gene: 2. CDR3 coding DNA: TGCGCCAGCAGTGGAGGGACAGGGAACACTGAAGCTTTCTTT. Translation gives CASSGGTGNTEAFF.

The rearrangement links TRBV3-1 (or the pseudogene TRBV3-2) to TRBJ2-3; D gene ambiguous. V lost 4 bases and J lost 6, with 14 bases in between. The CDR3 totals 14 residues. CDR1 and CDR2 from the germline V gene are LGHDT and YNNKEL (reference sequence). This CDR3 reads CASSPATERDTQYF. The CDR3, as DNA: TGTGCCAGCAGCCCGGCGACTGAAAGGGATACGCAGTATTTT.

This clone was seen a few times. J is TRBJ1-6 and V is TRBV11-2; TRBD1 might be the D (5 bases). This CDR3 comprises 14 residues. V lost 5 bases to trimming and J lost 5 bases, with 10 bases between them. Germline V lookup: CDR1 SGHAT, CDR2 FQNNGV. CDR3 loop: CASSKAGNNSPLHF. CDR3 in DNA: TGTGCCAGCAGCAAAGCAGGGAATAATTCACCCCTCCACTTT.

The J gene is TRBJ2-1, the V gene TRBV28, with TRBD2 matching over 9 bases. CDR3 length equals 15 residues. Germline lookup yields CDR1 MDHEN and CDR2 SYDVKM. After removal of 3 bases from V and 8 bases from J, the junction contained 8 bases not matched to a gene. The CDR3 here is CASSFAGLAQYEQFF. The DNA of the CDR3 is TGTGCCAGCAGTTTCGCTGGACTAGCGCAATATGAGCAGTTCTTC.

This rearrangement joins TRBV5-1 to TRBJ2-7, with 8 bases matching TRBD2. CDR3 size: 15 residues. CDR1 is SGHRS and CDR2 is YFSETQ in the germline V gene. V gave up 0 bases and J gave up 2 bases; unmatched junction bases: 4. The CDR3 region is CASSLGPREAYEQYF. CDR3 sequence (DNA): TGCGCCAGCAGCTTGGGTCCGCGGGAGGCCTACGAGCAGTACTTC.

V usage is TRBV29-1 and J usage is TRBJ2-5, with TRBD1 matching 8 bases. This CDR3 comprises 15 residues. The ends lost 6 bases at V and 0 bases at J; junction bases unmatched: 9. Looked up from germline, CDR1 is SQVTM and CDR2 is ANQGSEA. The CDR3 nucleotides are TGCAGCGTGGGAGGACAGGGCCCCAACCAAGAGACCCAGTACTTC. This encodes CSVGGQGPNQETQYF.

V is TRBV4-2 and J is TRBJ2-7, with unresolved D. The V and J ends lost 0 bases and 0 bases respectively, with 15 bases between them. The CDR3 totals 17 residues. CDR1 and CDR2 (germline): LGHNA, YNFKEQ. The CDR3 sequence: CASSQELGTAYSYEQYF. CDR3 coding DNA: TGTGCCAGCAGCCAAGAACTCGGAACCGCGTACTCCTACGAGCAGTACTTC.

J is TRBJ1-2 and V is TRBV19; D not resolved. Germline V gene sequence: CDR1 LNHDA, CDR2 SQIVND (reference sequence). CDR3 size: 17 residues. The V gene lost 5 bases and the J gene lost 3 bases, with 22 bases spanning the gap. CDR3 in DNA: TGTGCCAGTAGTCCCGGGGTCAGGAGGGTGTTGGACTATGGCTACACCTTC. It specifies CASSPGVRRVLDYGYTF.

The V and J genes are TRBV30 and TRBJ2-4; tentative D call: TRBD2 (6 bases). Trimming pared 5 bases from V and 2 bases from J, leaving 10 bases between. Germline CDR1 is GTSNPN and CDR2 is SVGIG (reference sequence). This CDR3 region has 13 residues. CDR3 residues: CAWAEGPKNIQYF. CDR3 nucleotides: TGTGCCTGGGCGGAGGGACCCAAAAACATTCAGTACTTC.

The genes are TRBV18 and TRBJ1-1; D gene ambiguous. CDR1 is KGHSH, CDR2 LQKENI, per germline. The CDR3 length is 14 residues. Trimming took 1 base from V and 0 from J, leaving 6 bases between them. The CDR3 bases are TGTGCCAGCTCACCACAGAGTTTGAACACTGAAGCTTTCTTT. Protein product: CASSPQSLNTEAFF.

This chain connects TRBV5-4 to TRBJ2-5; 7 nucleotides align to TRBD1. There are 13 residues in the CDR3. From germline, CDR1 is SGHNT and CDR2 YYREEE (reference sequence). The V and J ends lost 4 bases and 3 bases, in that order; junction bases with no gene match: 3. CDR3 DNA sequence: TGTGCCAGCAGCCTTGACAGGGAAGAGACCCAGTACTTC. This encodes CASSLDREETQYF. The full variable domain, its missing parts supplied by reference TRBV5-4 and TRBJ2-5, is ETGVTQSPTHLIKTRGQQVTLRCSSQSGHNTVSWYQQALGQGPQFIFQYYREEENGRGNFPPRFSGLQFPNYSSELNVNALELDDSALYLCASSLDREETQYFGPGTRLLVL.

V is TRBV19 and J is TRBJ1-5; D is unresolved. V dropped 1 base and J dropped 6 bases, with 7 bases sitting between them. Per germline, CDR1 LNHDA and CDR2 SQIVND (reference sequence). The CDR3 runs 13 residues. CDR3 region: CASSIVSSQPQHF. DNA of the CDR3: TGTGCCAGTAGTATAGTCTCGAGTCAGCCCCAGCATTTT.

The chain employs TRBV4-3 and TRBJ2-7; a weak D match, TRBD2 (5 bases). CDR3 length: 14 amino acids. V was pared by 0 bases and J by 6 bases, with 12 bases between. Germline-derived CDR1 and CDR2 are LGHNA and YSLEER. The DNA for the CDR3 is TGCGCCAGCAGCCAAGAAGGGCAGGAGGCCGAGCAGTACTTC. Its protein product is CASSQEGQEAEQYF.

The chain joins TRBV2 to TRBJ2-1; the D call may be TRBD1 or TRBD2 (7 bases each). The CDR3 extends over 16 amino acids. The V gene lost 7 bases and the J gene lost 4 bases, with 20 bases spanning the gap. CDR1 SNHLY and CDR2 FYNNEI come from the germline V gene. The CDR3 region is CASIEGAGAAYNEQFF. For the CDR3, the DNA is TGTGCCAGCATAGAGGGGGCGGGGGCCGCATACAATGAGCAGTTCTTC.

This chain joins TRBV2 and TRBJ2-5; D possibly uses TRBD1 or TRBD2 (5 bases each). Trimming left V 8 bases short and J 3 bases short, with 13 bases between. CDR1 is SNHLY, CDR2 FYNNEI, per germline. This CDR3 has 13 amino acids. The CDR3 protein is CASRWGTEETQYF. The CDR3 DNA reads TGTGCCAGCCGATGGGGGACCGAAGAGACCCAGTACTTC.

The chain couples TRBV25-1 to TRBJ2-5; D possibly corresponds to TRBD1 (5 bases). This CDR3 comprises 15 residues. V lost 3 bases and J lost 4, with 15 bases in between. The germline V gene encodes CDR1 MGHDK and CDR2 SYGVNS. In DNA, the CDR3 is TGTGCCAGCAGTGATCCCCCAGGGTGGTCAGAGACCCAGTACTTC. Translating gives CASSDPPGWSETQYF.